The 4 T cell receptor beta chains listed next were all sequenced from one sample in a study of memory CD4+ T cells and cytomegalovirus serostatus. The sort gate was single viable CD3+CD4+CD8-CD45RO+ cells for memory CD4+ T cells. TCRdb's table, derived via immunoSEQ multiplex PCR, lists solely in-frame clones and lacks some. The sample includes some 67,000 clones, 76% of them seen just once. Material: memory CD4+ T cells from blood. These receptors originate from an adult in good health and CMV-seropositive.

The V gene is TRBV18, the J gene TRBJ1-3, with 7 nucleotides matching TRBD1. V gave up 8 bases and J gave up 0 bases; unmatched junction bases: 13. The CDR3 runs 17 residues. CDR1 and CDR2 from the germline V gene are KGHSH and LQKENI. The CDR3 sequence is CASEGQLARYSGNTIYF. As DNA, the CDR3 is TGTGCCAGCGAGGGACAGCTAGCCCGATACTCTGGAAACACCATATATTTT.

This sequence joins TRBV6-1 and TRBJ1-2, with D unclear. Germline-derived CDR1 and CDR2 are MNHNS and SASEGT. The CDR3 runs to 14 residues. Between the trimmed V and J ends, which lost 7 bases and 0 bases, there was a span of 12 bases. CDR3 nucleotide sequence: TGTGCCAGCACGGAACAGCCCGCTAACTATGGCTACACCTTC. This codes for CASTEQPANYGYTF.

The V and J genes are TRBV5-1 and TRBJ1-3, with 9 bases aligning to TRBD1. This CDR3 has 16 residues. Trimming cost V 3 bases and J 8 bases; bases outside gene matches: 12. In germline, CDR1 is SGHRS, CDR2 YFSETQ. The CDR3 is CASSSGQGAGSDTIYF. The CDR3 nucleotides read TGCGCCAGCAGCTCGGGACAGGGCGCAGGATCGGACACCATATATTTT.

The V and J genes are TRBV6-5 and TRBJ2-3; D might be TRBD1 (5 bases). Per the germline V gene, CDR1 is MNHEY and CDR2 is SVGAGI. CDR3 length: 16 amino acids. Trimming took 3 bases from V and 0 from J, leaving 13 bases between them. The CDR3 loop reads CASSYGRTTSTDTQYF. The CDR3 DNA sequence: TGTGCCAGCAGTTATGGGCGGACAACTAGCACAGATACGCAGTATTTT.